Here is one T cell receptor (beta chain) with its context. Its target is not known. This record belongs to a study of cytomegalovirus exposure and HLA in healthy donors. Findings and limits, study-wide: The dataset shows that most TCR sequences were rare, while some public TCRs occurred in many donors. Listed as cytomegalovirus-associated were over 150 TCR beta chains.

Generated by immunoSEQ multiplex PCR, the TCRdb table keeps only in-frame clones and is missing some. The data show 200,000 to 250,000 clones, roughly 89% seen once. The CDR3 is 13 amino acids. Germline CDR1 is SQVTM and CDR2 is ANQGSEA. The V gene lost 2 bases and the J gene lost 6 bases, with 11 bases spanning the gap. This clonotype was sampled from a man younger than 35 in good health and CMV-seronegative. The V gene is TRBV29-1, the J gene TRBJ2-1; tentative D call: TRBD1 (6 bases). Sequences were obtained from PBMCs. DNA for the CDR3: TGCAGCGTTGAAAGGGACACCCCCAATGAGCAGTTCTTC. It encodes CSVERDTPNEQFF.